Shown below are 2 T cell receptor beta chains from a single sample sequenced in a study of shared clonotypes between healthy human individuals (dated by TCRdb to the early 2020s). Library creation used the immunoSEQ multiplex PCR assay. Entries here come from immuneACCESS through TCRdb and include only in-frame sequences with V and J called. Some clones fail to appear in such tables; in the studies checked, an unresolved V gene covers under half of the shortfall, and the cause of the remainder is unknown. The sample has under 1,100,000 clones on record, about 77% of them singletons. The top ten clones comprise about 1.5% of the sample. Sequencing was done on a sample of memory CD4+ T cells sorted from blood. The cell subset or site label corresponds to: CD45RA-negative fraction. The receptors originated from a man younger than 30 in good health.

The CDR3 DNA sequence: TGCAGCGCTGATACAGGGCTAGAGACCCAGTACTTC. Amino acid sequence: CSADTGLETQYF. The rearrangement links TRBV29-1 to TRBJ2-5, with D perhaps matching TRBD1 (6 bases). The CDR3 spans 12 residues. Per the germline V gene, CDR1 is SQVTM and CDR2 is ANQGSEA. V was shortened by 7 bases and J by 4 bases, with 13 bases between the two germline ends. Looking up the rest from reference TRBV29-1 and TRBJ2-5 gives the full variable domain: SAVISQKPSRDICQRGTSLTIQCQVDSQVTMMFWYRQQPGQSLTLIATANQGSEATYESGFVIDKFPISRPNLTFSTLTVSNMSPEDSSIYLCSADTGLETQYFGPGTRLLVL.

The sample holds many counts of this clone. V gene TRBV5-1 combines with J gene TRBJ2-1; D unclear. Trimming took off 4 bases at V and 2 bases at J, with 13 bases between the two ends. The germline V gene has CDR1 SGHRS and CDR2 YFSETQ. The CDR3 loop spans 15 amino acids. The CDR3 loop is CASSPTSDAYNEQFF. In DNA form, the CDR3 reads TGCGCCAGCAGCCCTACGTCTGACGCCTACAATGAGCAGTTCTTC.